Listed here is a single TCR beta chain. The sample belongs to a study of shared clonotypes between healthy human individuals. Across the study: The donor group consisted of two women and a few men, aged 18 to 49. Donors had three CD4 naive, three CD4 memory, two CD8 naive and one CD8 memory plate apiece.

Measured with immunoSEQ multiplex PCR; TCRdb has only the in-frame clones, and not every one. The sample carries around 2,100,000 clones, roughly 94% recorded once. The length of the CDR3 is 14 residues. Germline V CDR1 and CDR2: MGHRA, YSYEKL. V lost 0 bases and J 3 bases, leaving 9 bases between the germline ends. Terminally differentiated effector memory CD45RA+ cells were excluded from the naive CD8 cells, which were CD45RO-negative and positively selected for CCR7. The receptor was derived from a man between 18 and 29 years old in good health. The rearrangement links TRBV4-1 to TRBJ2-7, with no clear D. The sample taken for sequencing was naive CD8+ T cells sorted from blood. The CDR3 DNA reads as TGCGCCAGCAGCCAAGAACTAAATGGCTACGAGCAGTACTTC. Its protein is CASSQELNGYEQYF.